One sample yielded the 26 T cell receptor beta chains listed below, sequenced in a study of blood T cell repertoires in COVID-19. Generated by immunoSEQ multiplex PCR, the TCRdb table keeps only in-frame clones and is missing some. Altogether some 270,000 clones are present, roughly four fifths being singletons, with the ten largest covering 3.4%. The specimen was PBMCs or T cells enriched from blood (not recorded which). The origin of the receptors is a man over 45 who had recovered from COVID-19.

This sequence joins TRBV12-5 and TRBJ2-2, with D unclear. Germline V gene data show CDR1 as LGHNT and CDR2 as FRNRAP. The germline V and J ends were trimmed by 7 bases and 6 bases, with 6 bases remaining between them. The length of the CDR3 is 11 residues. In nucleotides, the CDR3 is TGTGCTAGTGCCCTTTCCGGGGAGCTGTTTTTT. Translation gives CASALSGELFF.

This rearrangement joins TRBV24-1 to TRBJ1-4, with a weak D call TRBD1 (5 bases). Trimming left V 4 bases short and J 8 bases short, with 22 bases between. The CDR3 runs 17 residues. Germline V gives CDR1 KGHDR, CDR2 SFDVKD. As DNA, the CDR3 is TGTGCCACCAGTGACCCCGGACTAACAGGATCAGAAGAAAAACTGTTTTTT. Translated: CATSDPGLTGSEEKLFF.

The chain joins TRBV9 to TRBJ2-1, with TRBD2 matching over 7 bases. Germline loops: CDR1 SGDLS, CDR2 YYNGEE. The CDR3 sequence is 14 residues long. V lost 3 bases to trimming and J lost 7 bases; unmatched junction nucleotides: 7. CDR3 nucleotide sequence: TGTGCCAGCAGCGCTACCGGGACTACGAATGAGCAGTTCTTC. This sequence encodes CASSATGTTNEQFF.

The CDR3: CASSGVGSPDTQYF. The CDR3 DNA reads TGTGCCAGCAGTGGGGTCGGGAGCCCAGATACGCAGTATTTT. This chain links TRBV28 with TRBJ2-3; a possible D gene is TRBD2 (6 bases). Germline loops: CDR1 MDHEN, CDR2 SYDVKM. The ends were cut back, 5 bases at V and 4 bases at J, with 13 bases in the middle. This CDR3 is 14 amino acids long.

V and J are TRBV6-5 and TRBJ1-1; D gene uncertain. The CDR3 has 12 residues. V was pared by 7 bases and J by 6 bases, with 12 bases between. The germline V gene encodes CDR1 MNHEY and CDR2 SVGAGI. The CDR3 region has the DNA TGTGCCAGCATCCATGGAGGATCTGAAGCTTTCTTT. Protein product: CASIHGGSEAFF.

The CDR3: CASSLGSTQYF. In DNA, the CDR3 is TGTGCCAGCAGTTTGGGGAGTACGCAGTATTTT. This chain joins TRBV12-3 or TRBV12-4 and TRBJ2-3, with D perhaps TRBD2 (5 bases). Trimming pared 3 bases from V and 8 bases from J, leaving 6 bases between. The length of the CDR3 is 11 residues.

This chain uses TRBV11-2 with TRBJ2-1, with 7 bases lining up with TRBD1. CDR3 length equals 14 residues. Per germline, CDR1 SGHAT and CDR2 FQNNGV. V shed 2 bases, J shed 9 bases, and the junction held 7 bases outside the gene matches. The CDR3 loop is CASSLNRGRVEQFF. The CDR3 DNA reads TGTGCCAGCAGCTTAAATAGGGGGCGAGTTGAGCAGTTCTTC.

The chain combines TRBV6-5 with TRBJ1-6; TRBD1 is a possible D gene (6 bases). CDR3 size: 15 residues. CDR1 is MNHEY and CDR2 is SVGAGI in the germline V gene. V was clipped by 2 bases and J by 9 bases, with 14 bases between them. The CDR3 spells CASSYGTLSGSPLHF. The CDR3 DNA reads as TGTGCCAGCAGTTACGGGACACTTAGTGGTTCACCCCTCCACTTT.

V usage is TRBV21-1 and J usage is TRBJ2-5; TRBD2 is the table's D call, not checked against the DNA. TRBV21-1 is annotated as a pseudogene. The CDR3 totals 17 residues. In nucleotides, the CDR3 is TGTGCCAGCAGCCTCGGCGGCCTAGCGGGGGCACAAGAGACCCAGTACTTC. It specifies CASSLGGLAGAQETQYF.

The gene calls are TRBV5-1 and TRBJ2-1; D unclear. Germline V gene lookup returns CDR1 SGHRS and CDR2 YFSETQ. Trimming took 1 base from V and 1 from J, leaving 12 bases between them. The CDR3 totals 16 residues. The DNA for the CDR3 is TGCGCCAGCAGCTTGATACCAGGCGTATCCTACAATGAGCAGTTCTTC. It encodes CASSLIPGVSYNEQFF.

In its sample, this clone was seen once. The chain couples TRBV6-2 or TRBV6-3 to TRBJ2-4; 10 bases fit TRBD2. The germline V gene has CDR1 MNHEY and CDR2 SVGEGT. This CDR3 has 16 residues. After removal of 2 bases from V and 8 bases from J, the junction contained 9 bases not matched to a gene. The CDR3 loop reads CASSYSASGSKYIQYF. CDR3 DNA: TGTGCCAGCAGTTACAGCGCTAGCGGGAGTAAATACATTCAGTACTTC.

Remarks on this clone: Other DNA variants within this sample encode the same CDR3. The chain is built from TRBV7-8 and TRBJ2-7, with TRBD2 as a possible D gene (5 bases). Germline CDR1 and CDR2: SGHVS and FQNEAQ. The CDR3 length is 14 residues. V lost 5 bases and J lost 0, with 11 bases in between. In DNA form, the CDR3 reads TGTGCCAGCAGCCCGAGGGAAAGCTCCTACGAGCAGTACTTC. Protein: CASSPRESSYEQYF.

The table lists this clone with a count of one. The chain recombines TRBV9 with TRBJ1-2, with a weak D call TRBD1 (5 bases). Trimming shortened V by 4 bases and J by 7 bases, and 23 bases separated the two germline ends. In germline, CDR1 is SGDLS, CDR2 YYNGEE. CDR3 size: 16 residues. The CDR3 here is CASSPGGGVGPSGYTF. CDR3 nucleotides: TGTGCCAGCAGCCCTGGGGGGGGAGTGGGCCCGTCTGGCTACACCTTC. Filled out from reference TRBV9 and TRBJ1-2, the complete variable domain reads DSGVTQTPKHLITATGQRVTLRCSPRSGDLSVYWYQQSLDQGLQFLIQYYNGEERAKGNILERFSAQQFPDLHSELNLSSLELGDSALYFCASSPGGGVGPSGYTFGSGTRLTVV.

This CDR3 is CASSSSGNEQFF. CDR3 DNA sequence: TGTGCCAGCAGTTCTAGCGGAAATGAGCAGTTCTTC. This rearrangement joins TRBV6-2 or TRBV6-3 to TRBJ2-1; 7 nucleotides align to TRBD2. V lost 4 bases and J lost 7; bases outside the gene matches: 1. This CDR3 is 12 amino acids long. Germline loops: CDR1 MNHEY, CDR2 SVGEGT.

The chain carries TRBV6-6 and TRBJ1-1, with 7 bases identical to TRBD1. With V trimmed by 4 bases and J by 5 bases, 7 bases remained unmatched. Per the germline V gene, CDR1 is MNHNY and CDR2 is SVGAGI (reference sequence). CDR3 size: 14 residues. The CDR3 region is CASSSRQGETEAFF. For the CDR3, the DNA is TGTGCCAGCAGTTCCAGACAGGGTGAGACTGAAGCTTTCTTT.

The chain combines TRBV5-1 with TRBJ2-2; 10 positions agree with TRBD1. The CDR3 is made up of 15 amino acids. The germline gives CDR1 SGHRS, CDR2 YFSETQ. Losses at the gene ends were 7 bases for V and 5 bases for J; bases not matched to a gene: 8. The CDR3 DNA reads TGCGCCAGCGGTCCGGGACAGGGGACTACCGGGGAGCTGTTTTTT. This sequence encodes CASGPGQGTTGELFF.

This clone was detected a few times. The genes are TRBV10-1 and TRBJ2-7; 13 bases agree with TRBD2. Per the germline V gene, CDR1 is WNHNN and CDR2 is SYGVQD (reference sequence). The V gene end was trimmed by 6 bases and the J gene end by 2 bases; junction bases not matched to a gene: 1. The CDR3 is 14 residues long. CDR3 region: CASSGTSGTYEQYF. CDR3 in DNA: TGCGCCAGCAGCGGGACTAGCGGGACCTACGAGCAGTACTTC.

The gene calls are TRBV2 and TRBJ1-2; D is possibly TRBD1 (6 bases). The CDR3 runs 15 residues. CDR1 SNHLY and CDR2 FYNNEI come from the germline V gene. With 0 bases removed from V and 2 bases from J, the gap between germline ends came to 10 bases. In DNA, the CDR3 is TGTGCCAGCAGTGAAGCTGGGGGCCTCAACTATGGCTACACCTTC. It codes for CASSEAGGLNYGYTF.

This rearrangement joins TRBV11-3 to TRBJ1-3; no reliable D call. Trimming pared 3 bases from V and 0 bases from J, leaving 9 bases between. Germline V gives CDR1 SGHNT, CDR2 YENEEA. The CDR3 sequence is 15 residues long. In DNA form, the CDR3 reads TGTGCCAGCAGCTTCCAGGTAAGCTCTGGAAACACCATATATTTT. Amino acids: CASSFQVSSGNTIYF.

This chain connects TRBV30 to TRBJ2-7, with a weak D call TRBD1 (6 bases). CDR3 size: 15 residues. In germline, CDR1 is GTSNPN, CDR2 SVGIG (reference sequence). Trimming took 2 bases from V and 0 from J, leaving 14 bases between them. CDR3 protein: CAWSTGTPNSYEQYF. In DNA form, the CDR3 reads TGTGCCTGGAGTACCGGGACACCGAACTCCTACGAGCAGTACTTC.

The rearrangement uses TRBV9 and TRBJ1-2; D remains ambiguous. Germline V gives CDR1 SGDLS, CDR2 YYNGEE. CDR3 length equals 17 residues. With 4 bases removed from V and 6 bases from J, the gap between germline ends came to 25 bases. The CDR3 is CASSHNIDEDRGNGYTF. DNA of the CDR3: TGTGCCAGCAGCCATAATATCGACGAAGATCGAGGTAATGGCTACACCTTC.

This chain connects TRBV5-1 to TRBJ1-1; 7 bases are a match to TRBD1. Germline trimming cut 0 bases from V and 1 base from J; bases unmatched to any gene: 0. This CDR3 contains 14 residues. Germline CDR1 is SGHRS and CDR2 is YFSETQ. The CDR3: CASSLGDRNTEAFF. DNA for the CDR3: TGCGCCAGCAGCTTGGGGGACAGGAACACTGAAGCTTTCTTT.

In its sample, this clone was seen once. The chain joins TRBV9 to TRBJ2-3; 7 positions agree with TRBD1. Looked up from germline, CDR1 is SGDLS and CDR2 is YYNGEE. The V gene end was trimmed by 1 base and the J gene end by 2 bases; junction bases not matched to a gene: 7. The CDR3 sequence is 16 residues long. CDR3: CASSVLGQPITDTQYF. Written as DNA, the CDR3 is TGTGCCAGCAGCGTATTGGGACAGCCGATCACAGATACGCAGTATTTT.

V gene TRBV4-2 combines with J gene TRBJ1-5; D not resolved. Per the germline V gene, CDR1 is LGHNA and CDR2 is YNFKEQ. The CDR3 loop spans 15 amino acids. The V gene lost 0 bases and the J gene lost 3 bases, with 9 bases spanning the gap. DNA for the CDR3: TGTGCCAGCAGCCAAGATGGAGGGCTCAATCAGCCCCAGCATTTT. It codes for CASSQDGGLNQPQHF.

The chain carries TRBV29-1 and TRBJ1-4, with TRBD1 matching over 7 bases. Germline V CDR1 and CDR2: SQVTM, ANQGSEA. There are 15 residues in the CDR3. V shed 1 base and J 8 bases; nucleotides not matched to a gene: 10. The CDR3 bases are TGCAGCGTTGAAGGACAGGGCCTCAGGGGGGAAAAACTGTTTTTT. The encoded protein is CSVEGQGLRGEKLFF.

The chain has TRBV11-3 and TRBJ2-3, with 7 bases identical to TRBD1. The CDR3 has 16 residues. Unmatched junction bases numbered 7, after V lost 1 base and J lost 3 bases. Germline CDR1 and CDR2: SGHNT and YENEEA. The CDR3 region has the DNA TGTGCCAGCAGCTTAGGAGGACCCAGGGGGACAGATACGCAGTATTTT. Its protein product is CASSLGGPRGTDTQYF. The whole variable domain, filled in from reference TRBV11-3 and TRBJ2-3, reads EAGVVQSPRYKIIEKKQPVAFWCNPISGHNTLYWYLQNLGQGPELLIRYENEEAVDDSQLPKDRFSAERLKGVDSTLKIQPAELGDSAVYLCASSLGGPRGTDTQYFGPGTRLTVL.